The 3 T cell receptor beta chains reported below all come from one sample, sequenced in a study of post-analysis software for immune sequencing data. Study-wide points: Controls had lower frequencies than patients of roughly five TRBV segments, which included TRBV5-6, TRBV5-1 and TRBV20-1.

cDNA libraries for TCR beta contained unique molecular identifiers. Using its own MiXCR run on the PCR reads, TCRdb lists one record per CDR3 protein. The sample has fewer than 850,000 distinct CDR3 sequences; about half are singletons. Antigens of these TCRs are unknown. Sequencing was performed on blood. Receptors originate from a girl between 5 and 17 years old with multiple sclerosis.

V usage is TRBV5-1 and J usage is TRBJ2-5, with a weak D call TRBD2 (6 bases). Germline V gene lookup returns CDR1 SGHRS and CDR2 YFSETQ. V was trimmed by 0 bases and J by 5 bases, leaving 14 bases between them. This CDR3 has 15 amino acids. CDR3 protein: CASSLGETSGETQYF. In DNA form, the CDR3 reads TGCGCCAGCAGCTTGGGCGAGACTAGTGGGGAGACCCAGTACTTC.

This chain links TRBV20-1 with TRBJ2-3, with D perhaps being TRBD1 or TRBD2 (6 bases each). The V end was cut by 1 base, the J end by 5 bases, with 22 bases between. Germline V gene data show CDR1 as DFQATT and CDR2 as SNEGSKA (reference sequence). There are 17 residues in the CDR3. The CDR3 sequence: CSARVSEGGPMVDTQYF. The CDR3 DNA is TGCAGTGCTAGAGTCTCTGAGGGGGGACCGATGGTAGATACGCAGTATTTT.

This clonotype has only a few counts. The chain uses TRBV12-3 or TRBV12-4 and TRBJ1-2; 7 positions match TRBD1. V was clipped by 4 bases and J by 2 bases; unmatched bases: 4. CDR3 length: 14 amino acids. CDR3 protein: CASSSQGENYGYTF. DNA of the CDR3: TGTGCCAGCAGTTCCCAGGGGGAGAACTATGGCTACACCTTC.